The 15 T cell receptor beta chains below were found in one sample sequenced in a study of monozygotic twins with inflammatory bowel disease. With the 5' RACE reads reprocessed, TCRdb shows one record per CDR3 protein and no DNA. The repertoire table contains about 170,000 distinct CDR3 sequences. The sequenced sample was blood. The receptors were gathered from a human donor with ulcerative colitis or Crohn's disease, or a healthy co-twin of an affected twin (not recorded which).

CDR3 in amino acids: CASSYSSGAGGKNYEQYF. The rearrangement links TRBV6-5 to TRBJ2-7; the TCRdb D gene call, TRBD2, has no DNA to confirm it. This CDR3 has 18 residues. In germline, CDR1 is MNHEY, CDR2 SVGAGI.

The rearrangement joins TRBV27 to TRBJ2-7; the TCRdb D gene call, TRBD1, has no DNA to confirm it. Germline values: CDR1 MNHEY, CDR2 SMNVEV (reference sequence). The CDR3 sequence is 13 residues long. CDR3 sequence: CASRRPLGYEQYF.

This chain links TRBV20-1 with TRBJ2-5; no DNA is available, so the TRBD1 call from TCRdb remains unchecked. The germline CDR1 and CDR2 sequences are DFQATT and SNEGSKA (reference sequence). The CDR3 covers 15 residues. CDR3 region: CSARVGTGSGETQYF.

The chain joins TRBV28 to TRBJ2-5; TCRdb gives TRBD1 as the D gene, but with no DNA this cannot be confirmed. The CDR3 is 15 amino acids. Looked up from germline, CDR1 is MDHEN and CDR2 is SYDVKM. CDR3 sequence: CASRLYHRGLETQYF. The complete variable domain, with remaining parts taken from reference TRBV28 and TRBJ2-5, reads DVKVTQSSRYLVKRTGEKVFLECVQDMDHENMFWYRQDPGLGLRLIYFSYDVKMKEKGDIPEGYSVSREKKERFSLILESASTNQTSMYLCASRLYHRGLETQYFGPGTRLLVL.

The chain is built from TRBV4-3 and TRBJ2-2; TCRdb proposes TRBD1, but this gene call is untestable without DNA. The CDR3 spans 12 residues. Germline CDR1 reads LGHNA; CDR2 reads YSLEER. The CDR3 reads CASRQSTGELFF.

This chain links TRBV20-1 with TRBJ1-5; there is no DNA to check the TCRdb D call of TRBD1. This CDR3 has 16 residues. CDR1 and CDR2 from the germline V gene are DFQATT and SNEGSKA (reference sequence). CDR3 sequence: CSAPYSGTISNQPQHF.

The chain is built from TRBV7-9 and TRBJ1-6; TCRdb proposes TRBD1, but this gene call is untestable without DNA. Germline V CDR1 and CDR2: SEHNR, FQNEAQ (reference sequence). CDR3 length equals 15 residues. CDR3: CASSTGTGWNSPLHF. The full variable domain, in which reference TRBV7-9 and TRBJ1-6 provide the parts outside the CDR3, is DTGVSQNPRHKITKRGQNVTFRCDPISEHNRLYWYRQTLGQGPEFLTYFQNEAQLEKSRLLSDRFSAERPKGSFSTLEIQRTEQGDSAMYLCASSTGTGWNSPLHFGNGTRLTVT.

V is TRBV3-1 and J is TRBJ1-1. The CDR3 sequence is 14 residues long. Germline CDR1 is LGHDT and CDR2 is YNNKEL (reference sequence). CDR3 residues: CASSQRQMNTEAFF.

V and J are TRBV19 and TRBJ2-7; there is no DNA to check the TCRdb D call of TRBD1. Looked up from germline, CDR1 is LNHDA and CDR2 is SQIVND (reference sequence). The CDR3 spans 15 residues. This CDR3 is CASSISLAGRDEQYF.

The chain couples TRBV20-1 to TRBJ2-1; the D call of TRBD2 rests on TCRdb alone, since no DNA is present to check it. The CDR3 sequence is 12 residues long. The germline gives CDR1 DFQATT, CDR2 SNEGSKA (reference sequence). The CDR3 is CSAPGLYNEQFF.

The V call is TRBV28, the J call TRBJ1-1. Germline CDR1 MDHEN, CDR2 SYDVKM. The CDR3 consists of 13 residues. The CDR3 reads CASSDKLNTEAFF.

This rearrangement joins TRBV4-2 to TRBJ2-7; no DNA is available, so the TRBD1 call from TCRdb remains unchecked. This CDR3 is built from 14 residues. CDR1 and CDR2 from the germline V gene are LGHNA and YNFKEQ. CDR3 in amino acids: CASSPGHGGYEQYF.

V and J are TRBV9 and TRBJ2-1; TCRdb's assignment of TRBD2 cannot be checked, as there is no DNA. CDR1 and CDR2 (germline): SGDLS, YYNGEE. CDR3 length equals 20 residues. The CDR3 is CTSSVRLAGGPPEKYNEQFF.

The chain links TRBV14 to TRBJ2-3. Looked up from germline, CDR1 is SGHDN and CDR2 is FVKESK. The CDR3 is 15 amino acids. Here the CDR3 reads CASSQVGGFTDTQYF.

The gene calls are TRBV7-3 and TRBJ2-3; TCRdb outputs TRBD2, but without DNA this stays unchecked. Germline V gene sequence: CDR1 SGHTA, CDR2 FQGTGA. This CDR3 has 16 residues. CDR3 sequence: CASSPGLAGRLDTQYF.